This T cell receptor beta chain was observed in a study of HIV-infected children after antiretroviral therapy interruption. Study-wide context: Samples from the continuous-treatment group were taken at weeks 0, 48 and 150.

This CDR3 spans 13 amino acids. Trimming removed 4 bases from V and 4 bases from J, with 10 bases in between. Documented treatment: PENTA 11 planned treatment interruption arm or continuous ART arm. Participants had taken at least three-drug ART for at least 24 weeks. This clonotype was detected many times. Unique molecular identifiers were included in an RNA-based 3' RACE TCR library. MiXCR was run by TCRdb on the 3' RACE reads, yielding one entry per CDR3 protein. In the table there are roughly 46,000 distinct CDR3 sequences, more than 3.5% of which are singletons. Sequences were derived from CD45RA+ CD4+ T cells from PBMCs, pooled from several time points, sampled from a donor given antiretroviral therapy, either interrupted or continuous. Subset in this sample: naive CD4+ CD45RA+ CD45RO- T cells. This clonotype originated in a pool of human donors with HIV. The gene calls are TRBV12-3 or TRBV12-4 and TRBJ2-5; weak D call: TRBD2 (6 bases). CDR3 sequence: CASSSPGGETQYF. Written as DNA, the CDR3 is TGTGCCAGCAGTTCGCCCGGGGGAGAGACCCAGTACTTC.